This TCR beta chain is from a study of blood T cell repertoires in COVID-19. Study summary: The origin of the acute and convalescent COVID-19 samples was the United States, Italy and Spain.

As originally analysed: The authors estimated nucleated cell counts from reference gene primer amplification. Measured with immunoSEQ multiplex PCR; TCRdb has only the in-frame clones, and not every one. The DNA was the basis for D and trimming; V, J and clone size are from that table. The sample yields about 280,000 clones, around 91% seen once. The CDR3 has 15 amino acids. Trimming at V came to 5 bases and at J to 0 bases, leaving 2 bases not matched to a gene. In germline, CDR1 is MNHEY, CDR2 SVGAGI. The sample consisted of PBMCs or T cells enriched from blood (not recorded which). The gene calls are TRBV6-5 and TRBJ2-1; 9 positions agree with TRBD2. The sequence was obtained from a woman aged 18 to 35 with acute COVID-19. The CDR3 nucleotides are TGTGCCAGCAGTAATAGCGGGAGCTCCTACAATGAGCAGTTCTTC. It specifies CASSNSGSSYNEQFF.